One T cell receptor beta chain is described in this entry. The antigen this receptor binds is unknown. No clone much larger than this one lies a single base away; base qualities are absent. Moderately to severely active disease, a Clinical Activity Score of at least 3, a NOSPECS grade of at least 4, and a duration under 3 months were present in ophthalmopathy patients. Any patient with an uncontrolled infection, another autoimmune disease, pregnancy or lactation was excluded. Diagnoses were based on clinical symptoms, serum thyroxine and TRAb, thyroid ultrasound and orbital computed tomography. PBMCs were isolated from 8 to 10 ml of fresh peripheral blood by Ficoll-Paque density gradient centrifugation. Total RNA was extracted with Trizol reagent, and quality was checked on an Agilent 2100 Bioanalyzer. These data come from a study of T cells in Graves' hyperthyroidism and ophthalmopathy (dated by TCRdb to between 2018 and 2021). Regarding the research as a whole: Peripheral blood was sampled at the time of initial diagnosis, prior to any treatment. After blood sampling, hyperthyroidism patients were treated with methimazole at a starting dose of 30 mg daily, and ophthalmopathy patients were treated with high-dose intravenous methylprednisolone. The study also compared thyroid tissue and blood T-cell repertoires from about six Graves' hyperthyroidism patients. Whether ophthalmopathy could be predicted prospectively was tested in an independent validation cohort made up of about 18 hyperthyroidism patients plus 17 patients who later progressed to ophthalmopathy. TCR V-J signatures able to tell the groups apart were searched for in a discovery cohort of some 100 patients, of whom fewer than 45 had Graves' ophthalmopathy and some 60 had stable Graves' hyperthyroidism. The 100 discovery patients were divided at random into training and test sets in a 7:3 ratio. TCR Vbeta CDR3 sequencing of 135 peripheral blood samples (approximately 44 ophthalmopathy, about 80 hyperthyroidism and around 17 progressor patients) is reported in the paper.

TCR beta CDR3 regions were amplified from RNA transcripts. The TCR CDR3 was subjected to a first round of RT-PCR using the HTBI primer set and the Qiagen OneStep RT-PCR kit. The libraries were constructed in a second round of multiplex PCR and then size-selected and purified. Libraries were sequenced paired-end with 100 bp reads on an Illumina HiSeq2000. Per the original workflow: Raw data were processed with SOAPnuke, discarding reads with adapters, uncalled bases, mean Phred below 15, or no exact constant-primer or identifier match. COPE v1.2.5 was used to merge the high-quality paired reads, and each unique nucleotide sequence was defined as a clonotype. MiTCR v1.1 was used to align the clonotypes against IMGT TRBV, TRBD and TRBJ reference segments. The analysis was restricted to V-J combinations with a frequency above 0.0001, which together covered 98% to 99.2% of the repertoires. The TCS score was defined as F50 (clonal expansion) divided by E x V (chaos), with BLOSUM62-based TCRdist calculated between CDR3 peptides within each V-J. Welch's t-statistics and random forest reduced roughly 500 V-J features to under 15, which were used in a naive Bayes classifier (R e1071). TCRdb handled the public reads itself, with Q25 trimming in fastp and clone calling in MiXCR, and kept productive beta chains. Each record represents a unique CDR3 protein, reported with the most common genes and DNA among its rows. TCRdb, rather than the study authors, made the V and J calls. The sample data list some 570,000 distinct CDR3 sequences, and over 15% of these were observed just once. Together, the top ten hold around 17% of the sample.

General study outcomes and caveats: No statistical method was used to fix the sample size in advance, and group allocation was not hidden from the investigators. During validation, the model predicted progression to ophthalmopathy a median of approximately 7 months ahead of onset, with 60% to 71% sensitivity and 72.22% specificity. A 13 V-J signature model separated ophthalmopathy from stable hyperthyroidism, with about 88% sensitivity and 81.08% specificity in cross-validation and 80%/75% in testing. Most expanded thyroid clonotypes (frequency above 0.001) were also found in blood, which suggests that blood repertoires may mirror thyroid immune responses.

V drops 2 bases and J drops 3 bases, leaving 16 bases in between. The CDR3 goes from the cysteine to the phenylalanine over 16 residues. Here the CDR3 DNA is all that survives: 48 bases in frame from base 1. CDR1 and CDR2 are read off the germline V gene as MGHRA and YSYEKL. This chain joins TRBV4-1 to TRBJ1-1; a tentative D call is TRBD1 (6 bases match). The clonotype was recovered from a young woman with Graves' ophthalmopathy. The sequencing sample was made of blood. The bases are TGCGCCAGCAGCCAATTTATAACAGGGTTGGACACTGAAGCTTTCTTT. Translated, it reads CASSQFITGLDTEAFF.